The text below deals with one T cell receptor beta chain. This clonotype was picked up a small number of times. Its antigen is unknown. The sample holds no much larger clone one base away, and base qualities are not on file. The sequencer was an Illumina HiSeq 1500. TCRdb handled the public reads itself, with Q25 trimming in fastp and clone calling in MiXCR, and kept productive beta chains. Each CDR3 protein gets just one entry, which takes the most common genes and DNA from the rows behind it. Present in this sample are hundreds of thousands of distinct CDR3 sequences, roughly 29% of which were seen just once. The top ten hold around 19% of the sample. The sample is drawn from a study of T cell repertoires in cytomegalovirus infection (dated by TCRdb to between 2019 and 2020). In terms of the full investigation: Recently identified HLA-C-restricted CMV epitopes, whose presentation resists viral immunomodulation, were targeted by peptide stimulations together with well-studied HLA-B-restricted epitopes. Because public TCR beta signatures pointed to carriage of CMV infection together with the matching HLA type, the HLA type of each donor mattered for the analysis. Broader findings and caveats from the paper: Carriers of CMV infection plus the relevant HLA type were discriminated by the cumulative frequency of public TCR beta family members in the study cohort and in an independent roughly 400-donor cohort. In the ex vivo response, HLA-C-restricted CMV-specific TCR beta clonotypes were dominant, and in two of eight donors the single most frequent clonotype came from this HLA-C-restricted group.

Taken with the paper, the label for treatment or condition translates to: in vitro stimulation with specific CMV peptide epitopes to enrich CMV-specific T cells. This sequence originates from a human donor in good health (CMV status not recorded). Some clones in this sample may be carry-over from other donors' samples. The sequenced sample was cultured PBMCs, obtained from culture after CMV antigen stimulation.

The nucleotides are TGTGCCAGCAGGCCCCAGGGATACGAAAAACTGTTTTTT. It encodes CASRPQGYEKLFF. This receptor chain uses TRBV7-9 and TRBJ1-4; the D segment could be TRBD1, given 5 matching bases. V loses 6 bases, J loses 8 bases, and the germline ends lie 13 bases apart. Per the germline V gene (reference sequence), SEHNR is the CDR1 and FQNEAQ is the CDR2. The CDR3, from cysteine to phenylalanine, totals 13 residues. Solely the CDR3 DNA is kept, with 39 bases framed from the first base.